The T cell receptor (beta chain) described here comes from a study of blood T cell repertoires in COVID-19. Background on the study: Sites across the United States, Italy and Spain contributed samples from acute and convalescent COVID-19.

This CDR3 has 14 amino acids. The V gene's germline CDR1 is KGHDR and CDR2 SFDVKD. J lost 4 bases, V lost 4 bases, and 3 bases had no gene match. In the authors' methods: Using reference gene primer amplification, nucleated cell counts were estimated. Sequenced by immunoSEQ multiplex PCR; TCRdb stores in-frame clones only, minus some. The D gene and trimming were derived from the DNA, and the V and J assignments and clone size from that table. Among 100,000 to 150,000 clones listed, approximately 84% were seen once. The TCR originated in a woman aged 55-69 years with acute or convalescent COVID-19. Sequencing was done on a sample of peripheral blood. This chain connects TRBV24-1 to TRBJ1-2, with TRBD1 matching over 9 bases. The CDR3 loop reads CATSDRTGVYGYTF. The CDR3, as DNA: TGTGCCACCAGTGACCGGACAGGGGTCTATGGCTACACCTTC.